A selection of T cell receptor beta chains follows, all from one sample in a study of OX40 agonist ivuxolimab in advanced cancers. The protocol was immunoSEQ multiplex PCR, while the TCRdb copy is restricted to in-frame clones and leaves out a portion. The table has 23,000 or so clones, about 83% seen once. The starting material was CD4+ or CD8+ T cells sorted from blood, obtained in a trial of the OX40 agonist ivuxolimab. The origin of the receptors is an adult with an advanced solid tumor such as melanoma, head and neck, liver or kidney cancer. CDR3s include the opening cysteine and the closing phenylalanine or tryptophan. The D gene is left open where the match is weak. Not every row has a clone size; where given, it reads once, few, many or a size class.

size: .; V: TRBV19; D: .; J: TRBJ1-4; DNA: TGTGCCAGCGGGCAGGTCGGAGAAAAACTGTTTTTT; CDR3: CASGQVGEKLFF
size: .; V: TRBV25-1; D: TRBD1; J: TRBJ2-1; DNA: TGTGCCAGCAGTGAAGGGACAGGGGTGAATGAGCAGTTCTTC; CDR3: CASSEGTGVNEQFF
size: few; V: TRBV2; D: .; J: TRBJ2-5; DNA: TGTGCCAGCAGGGAAGAGGGTTTTCAAGAGACCCAGTACTTC; CDR3: CASREEGFQETQYF
size: .; V: TRBV7-9; D: TRBD1; J: TRBJ1-1; DNA: TGTGCCAGCAGCTTCGATTATCAGGGGGACGCTGAAGCTTTCTTT; CDR3: CASSFDYQGDAEAFF
size: .; V: TRBV6-4; D: TRBD1; J: TRBJ2-2; DNA: TGTGCCAGCAGCGATTTTCCCGGGACAGGGGTCGGGGAGCTGTTTTTT; CDR3: CASSDFPGTGVGELFF
size: few; V: TRBV27; D: .; J: TRBJ2-1; DNA: TGTGCCAGCAGTTTGGGGGCCAATGAGCAGTTCTTC; CDR3: CASSLGANEQFF
size: once; V: TRBV6-5; D: TRBD1; J: TRBJ2-7; DNA: TGTGCCAGCAGTTCCGGGACAGAGGTCAACGAGCAGTACTTC; CDR3: CASSSGTEVNEQYF
size: .; V: TRBV27; D: .; J: TRBJ2-6; DNA: TGTGCCAGCAAAGGGAAGTGGGGGGCCAACGTCCTGACTTTC; CDR3: CASKGKWGANVLTF
size: .; V: TRBV2; D: .; J: TRBJ2-1; DNA: TGTGCCAGCAGTAACCGGGCTTCGTACAATGAGCAGTTCTTC; CDR3: CASSNRASYNEQFF
size: .; V: TRBV27; D: .; J: TRBJ2-2; DNA: TGTGCCAGCAGGGGACTGACCGGGGAGCTGTTTTTT; CDR3: CASRGLTGELFF
size: .; V: TRBV2; D: .; J: TRBJ1-1; DNA: TGTGCCAGCAGTGAAGTGGCTCTGGTCACTGAAGCTTTCTTT; CDR3: CASSEVALVTEAFF
size: .; V: TRBV2; D: TRBD2; J: TRBJ2-7; DNA: TGTGCCAGCAGGAGAGATAGCGGGAACTACGACGAGCAGTACTTC; CDR3: CASRRDSGNYDEQYF
size: once; V: TRBV28; D: .; J: TRBJ1-4; DNA: TGTGCCAGCAGTCCATTGACAGTCGCTAATGAAAAACTGTTTTTT; CDR3: CASSPLTVANEKLFF
size: .; V: TRBV28; D: TRBD1; J: TRBJ1-2; DNA: TGTGCCAGCAGCCCGGACAGGGCCCATGGCTACACCTTC; CDR3: CASSPDRAHGYTF
size: .; V: TRBV6-5; D: TRBD1; J: TRBJ2-1; DNA: TGTGCCAGCAGTCTCGGGACAGGCTCCTACAATGAGCAGTTCTTC; CDR3: CASSLGTGSYNEQFF
size: once; V: TRBV27; D: .; J: TRBJ2-6; DNA: TGTGCCAGCAGTCCCCTAGGGGCCAACGTCCTGACTTTC; CDR3: CASSPLGANVLTF
size: .; V: TRBV30; D: .; J: TRBJ2-1; DNA: TGTGCCTGGAGTTATGGCGGTCAGGGGAATGAGCAGTTCTTC; CDR3: CAWSYGGQGNEQFF
size: .; V: TRBV30; D: .; J: TRBJ1-5; DNA: TGTGCCTGGAGTCCAGGTGATCAGCCCCAGCATTTT; CDR3: CAWSPGDQPQHF
size: .; V: TRBV14; D: .; J: TRBJ2-1; DNA: TGTGCCAGCAGCCAAGATAGCTGGGGGTACAATGAGCAGTTCTTC; CDR3: CASSQDSWGYNEQFF
size: .; V: TRBV29-1; D: .; J: TRBJ1-1; DNA: TGCAGCGCCCCCGGCGATCGGGTTACTGAAGCTTTCTTT; CDR3: CSAPGDRVTEAFF
size: .; V: TRBV27; D: TRBD1; J: TRBJ1-4; DNA: TGTGCCAGCAGTGACAGGGAGAGGGCTAATGAAAAACTGTTTTTT; CDR3: CASSDRERANEKLFF
size: .; V: TRBV6-5; D: .; J: TRBJ2-5; DNA: TGTGCCAGCAGCTACGTAGGGGAAGAGACCCAGTACTTC; CDR3: CASSYVGEETQYF
size: .; V: TRBV7-3; D: TRBD2; J: TRBJ2-2; DNA: TGTGCCAGCAGCTCTAGCGGGAACACCGGGGAGCTGTTTTTT; CDR3: CASSSSGNTGELFF
size: .; V: TRBV13; D: .; J: TRBJ1-2; DNA: TGTGCCAGCAGCCCCTGGCTCTATGGCTACACCTTC; CDR3: CASSPWLYGYTF
size: once; V: TRBV9; D: TRBD1; J: TRBJ2-7; DNA: TGTGCCAGCAGCGTAGGACAGGGCATCTACGAGCAGTACTTC; CDR3: CASSVGQGIYEQYF
size: .; V: TRBV7-2; D: TRBD2; J: TRBJ2-1; DNA: TGTGCCAGCAGCCCTAGCGGGAGCTCCTACAATGAGCAGTTCTTC; CDR3: CASSPSGSSYNEQFF
size: .; V: TRBV2; D: .; J: TRBJ2-7; DNA: TGTGCCAGCAATCGAGGGGAATCCTCCCGATTCTCCTACGAGCAGTACTTC; CDR3: CASNRGESSRFSYEQYF
size: .; V: TRBV11-3; D: TRBD2; J: TRBJ2-4; DNA: TGTGCCAGCAGCCCCCCGGGACTAGCACAGTACTTC; CDR3: CASSPPGLAQYF